The entry below describes one T cell receptor beta chain. The antigen is unknown. The data originate from a study of immune cell composition in non-small cell lung cancer. General observations from the study: Dominant in vivo tumour-associated clones were not shown to share tumour-reactive sequences. Tumour TCR-beta clonality was not significantly tied to smoking pack-years. Top 10 clone scores and clonality were higher in squamous than adenocarcinoma. Clones >0.5% enriched in tumour were rarer in adenocarcinoma (roughly 35%) than squamous (roughly 75%).

The CDR3 length is 15 residues. Looked up from germline, CDR1 is WSHSY and CDR2 is SAAADI. V lost 6 bases, J lost 5 bases, and 17 bases lay in between. Here immunoSEQ multiplex PCR was the method, and the copy in TCRdb shows in-frame clones only, minus some. The data hold some 14,000 clones, with approximately 84% observed a single time. The clonotype was recovered from a human donor with non-small cell lung cancer. The chain employs TRBV10-2 and TRBJ1-5; perhaps TRBD1 as D (5 bases). Source material: lung tumor tissue. CDR3 DNA: TGCGCCAGCAGCGGAACGTTGGGGACGGATCAGCCCCAGCATTTT. As protein: CASSGTLGTDQPQHF.